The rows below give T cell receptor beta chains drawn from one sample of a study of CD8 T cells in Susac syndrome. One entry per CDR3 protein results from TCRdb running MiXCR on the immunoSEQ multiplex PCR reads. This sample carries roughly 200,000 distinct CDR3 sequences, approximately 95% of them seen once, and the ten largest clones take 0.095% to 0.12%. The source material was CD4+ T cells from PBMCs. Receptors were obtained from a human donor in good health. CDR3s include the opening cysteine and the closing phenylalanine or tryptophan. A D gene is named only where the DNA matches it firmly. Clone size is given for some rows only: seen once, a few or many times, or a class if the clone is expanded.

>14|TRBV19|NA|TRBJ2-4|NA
TGTGCCAGTAGTACGGGGGACCGGGAAAACATTCAGTACTTC
CASSTGDRENIQYF
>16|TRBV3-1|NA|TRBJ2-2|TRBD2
TGTGCCAGCAGCTTAAGAGCGGGGATATCCACCGGGGAGCTGTTTTTT
CASSLRAGISTGELFF
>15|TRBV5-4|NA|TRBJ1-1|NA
TGTGCCAGCAGCTTGGGGGGGCACCTGAAAACTGAAGCTTTCTTT
CASSLGGHLKTEAFF
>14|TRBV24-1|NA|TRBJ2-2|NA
TGTGCCACCAGTGTGGACAGTAACACCGGGGAGCTGTTTTTT
CATSVDSNTGELFF
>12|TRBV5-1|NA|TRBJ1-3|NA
TGCGCCAGCGCGTCCTCTGGAAACACCATATATTTT
CASASSGNTIYF
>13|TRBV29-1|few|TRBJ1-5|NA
TGCAGCGTTGAGGGCGGCAGAGATCAGCCCCAGCATTTT
CSVEGGRDQPQHF
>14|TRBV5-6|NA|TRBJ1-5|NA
TGTGCCAGCAGCGGTGGAGGTTTCAATCAGCCCCAGCATTTT
CASSGGGFNQPQHF
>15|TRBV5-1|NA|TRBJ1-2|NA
TGCGCCAGCAGCTTGGGATGGCAGGGTAGTGATGGCTACACCTTC
CASSLGWQGSDGYTF
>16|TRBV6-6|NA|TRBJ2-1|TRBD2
TGTGCCAGCAGTTACCCCGGACTAGCGGGTAACAATGAGCAGTTCTTC
CASSYPGLAGNNEQFF
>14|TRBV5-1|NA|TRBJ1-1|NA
TGCGCCAGCGGATTACAGGGACTGAACACTGAAGCTTTCTTT
CASGLQGLNTEAFF
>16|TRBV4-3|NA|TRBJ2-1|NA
TGCGCCAGCAGCCCCACGCCTGTTCCGGGACCGGATGAGCAGTTCTTC
CASSPTPVPGPDEQFF
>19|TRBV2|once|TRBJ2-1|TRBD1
TGTGCCAGCAGTCAGTCCCCGGGACAGGGGCTCATATCCTACAATGAGCAGTTCTTC
CASSQSPGQGLISYNEQFF
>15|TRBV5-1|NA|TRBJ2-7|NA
TGCGCCAGCAGCTTGGTTGGGACCCAGGGCTACGAGCAGTACTTC
CASSLVGTQGYEQYF
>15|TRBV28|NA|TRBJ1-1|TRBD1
TGTGCCAGCAGTTTAGGGGACAGGGGGAACACTGAAGCTTTCTTT
CASSLGDRGNTEAFF
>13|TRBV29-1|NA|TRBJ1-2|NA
TGCAGCGTTGATGGAGGGACGGGCTATGGCTACACCTTC
CSVDGGTGYGYTF
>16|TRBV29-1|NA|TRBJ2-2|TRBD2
TGCAGCGCCGGGCGGCGCGGGGGGACGAACACCGGGGAGCTGTTTTTT
CSAGRRGGTNTGELFF
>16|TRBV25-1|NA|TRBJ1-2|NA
TGTGCCAGCAGTGAATTTGTCAACACCTATGGGTATGGCTACACCTTC
CASSEFVNTYGYGYTF
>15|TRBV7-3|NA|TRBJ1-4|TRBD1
TGTGCCAGCAGCTACCCCAGTGGCAGGGGGGAAAAACTGTTTTTT
CASSYPSGRGEKLFF
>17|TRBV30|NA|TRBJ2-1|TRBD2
TGTGCCTGGAGTCCCCTAGCGGGGGGCCCCGCCTACAATGAGCAGTTCTTC
CAWSPLAGGPAYNEQFF
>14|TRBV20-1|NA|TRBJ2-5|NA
TGCAGTGCTAGAAAAGCGCCAGGGGGGGAGACCCAGTACTTC
CSARKAPGGETQYF
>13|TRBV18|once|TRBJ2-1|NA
TGTGCCAGCTTACCAGGCGTGGGCTCTGAGCAGTTCTTC
CASLPGVGSEQFF
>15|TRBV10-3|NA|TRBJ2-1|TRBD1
TGTGCCATCAGGGCCCGGGACAGGGGGTACGATGAGCAGTTCTTC
CAIRARDRGYDEQFF
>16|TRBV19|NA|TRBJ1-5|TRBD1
TGTGCCAGTAGTGCAATCGGGACAGGGATCAATCAGCCCCAGCATTTT
CASSAIGTGINQPQHF
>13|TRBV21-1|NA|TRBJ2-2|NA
TGTGCCCCTTCGGCGGTGAGCACCGGGGAGCTGTTTTTT
CAPSAVSTGELFF